The rows below give T cell receptor beta chains drawn from one sample of a study of identical twins. MiXCR was run by TCRdb on the 5' RACE reads, yielding one entry per CDR3 protein. The table lists around 1.7 million distinct CDR3 sequences, around a third of them singletons. The source material was cord blood. The receptor source for this set is a newborn girl in good health. CDR3s leave out the opening cysteine and the closing phenylalanine or tryptophan. The D gene is left open where the match is weak.

TRBJ2-7,9,TRBV29-1,NA,SVVSGYEQY
TRBJ2-5,13,TRBV5-1,NA,ASSLEAGYQETQY
NA,10,TRBV25-1,NA,ARVGVKETQY
NA,15,TRBV13,NA,ASSFLSGATIQETQF
TRBJ2-3,16,TRBV4-2,TRBD2,ASSQGLAGVYSTDTQY
TRBJ1-4,12,TRBV20-1,NA,SARGAGHDEKLF
TRBJ2-1,11,TRBV13,NA,ASSSPDYNEQF
TRBJ2-2,14,TRBV20-1,NA,SARAQAGVGTGELF
NA,12,TRBV29-1,NA,SVEAIRDLGEQY
TRBJ2-1,15,TRBV5-6,NA,ASRRQGPPSSYNEQF
TRBJ2-3,13,TRBV20-1,NA,SANPLALSTDTQY